The 11 T cell receptor beta chains in this list originate from one sample, sequenced in a study of blood T cell repertoires in COVID-19. Assay used: immunoSEQ multiplex PCR; TCRdb lists only in-frame clones, some missing. Here the sample spans 150,000 or so clones, about 86% being singletons. Sample: peripheral blood. Every receptor here comes from a woman in her sixties or seventies with COVID-19, enrolled during active disease.

The V and J genes are TRBV5-4 and TRBJ2-5; 12 positions match TRBD2. Germline lookup yields CDR1 SGHNT and CDR2 YYREEE (reference sequence). CDR3 length equals 16 residues. J was trimmed by 5 bases and V by 4 bases; bases with no gene match: 9. The CDR3 nucleotides are TGTGCCAGCAGCCCCAGACTAGCGGGGGTCGCCGAGACCCAGTACTTC. Encoded protein: CASSPRLAGVAETQYF.

This clone has more than one count but fewer than ten. The chain is built from TRBV2 and TRBJ2-7; 7 nucleotides line up with TRBD2. CDR3 length: 14 residues. The V gene end was trimmed by 7 bases and the J gene end by 0 bases; junction bases not matched to a gene: 6. Germline CDR1 is SNHLY and CDR2 is FYNNEI. The CDR3 sequence: CASKRGQSSYEQYF. The CDR3 DNA reads as TGTGCCAGCAAGCGGGGCCAGAGCTCCTACGAGCAGTACTTC. The full variable domain, with the rest looked up from reference TRBV2 and TRBJ2-7, is EPEVTQTPSHQVTQMGQEVILRCVPISNHLYFYWYRQILGQKVEFLVSFYNNEISEKSEIFDDQFSVERPDGSNFTLKIRSTKLEDSAMYFCASKRGQSSYEQYFGPGTRLTVT.

V gene TRBV12-3 or TRBV12-4 combines with J gene TRBJ1-1; D is undetermined. Trimming removed 6 bases at V and 6 bases at J, with 14 bases between. This CDR3 comprises 13 residues. CDR3 sequence: CASSYGSEAEAFF. The CDR3 DNA reads TGTGCCAGCAGCTATGGGTCCGAGGCTGAAGCTTTCTTT.

The CDR3 spells CASSRQTSGVSTGELFF. DNA for the CDR3: TGCGCCAGCAGCCGCCAGACTAGCGGGGTCTCCACCGGGGAGCTGTTTTTT. The rearrangement links TRBV4-1 to TRBJ2-2; 11 bases align to TRBD2. The CDR3 runs to 17 residues. Germline V gene lookup returns CDR1 MGHRA and CDR2 YSYEKL. Unmatched junction bases numbered 8, after V lost 4 bases and J lost 4 bases.

This chain joins TRBV19 and TRBJ2-5; 9 positions agree with TRBD2. The CDR3 is 15 amino acids. The ends lost 1 base at V and 5 bases at J; junction bases unmatched: 5. Germline V lookup: CDR1 LNHDA, CDR2 SQIVND (reference sequence). This chain's CDR3 is CASSIGSGGMETQYF. CDR3 sequence (DNA): TGTGCCAGTAGTATAGGTAGCGGGGGTATGGAGACCCAGTACTTC.

The CDR3 spells CASSYAERAKNIQYF. As DNA, the CDR3 is TGTGCCAGCAGTTATGCCGAGCGGGCCAAAAACATTCAGTACTTC. The chain links TRBV6-2 or TRBV6-3 to TRBJ2-4; TRBD2 is a possible D gene (5 bases). The CDR3 spans 15 residues. The V end was cut by 3 bases, the J end by 1 base, with 10 bases between. CDR1 MNHEY and CDR2 SVGEGT come from the germline V gene.

The chain employs TRBV2 and TRBJ2-3; 8 nucleotides agree with TRBD2. This CDR3 has 17 residues. V was pared by 8 bases and J by 7 bases, with 20 bases of the junction left unmatched. Per germline, CDR1 SNHLY and CDR2 FYNNEI. CDR3: CASVLDPGGGLANTQYF. The CDR3 bases are TGTGCCAGCGTCCTCGATCCTGGCGGGGGGCTCGCGAATACGCAGTATTTT.

The chain combines TRBV6-5 with TRBJ1-2, with 8 bases identical to TRBD1. The CDR3 loop spans 14 amino acids. Germline V gene sequence: CDR1 MNHEY, CDR2 SVGAGI. With V trimmed by 2 bases and J by 7 bases, 6 bases remained unmatched. Here the CDR3 DNA reads TGTGCCAGCAGTTACGACAGGGGTTCCTCTGGCTACACCTTC. Its protein is CASSYDRGSSGYTF.

CDR3 protein: CASSFSGNVDEQYF. CDR3 sequence (DNA): TGTGCCAGCAGTTTCTCGGGAAACGTGGACGAGCAGTACTTC. The gene calls are TRBV28 and TRBJ2-7; D is perhaps TRBD2 (5 bases). Germline V gene lookup returns CDR1 MDHEN and CDR2 SYDVKM. The V end was cut by 3 bases, the J end by 5 bases, with 14 bases between. There are 14 residues in the CDR3.

The CDR3 region is CASSGPGGHTEAFF. CDR3 sequence (DNA): TGTGCCAGCAGTGGGCCGGGGGGACACACTGAAGCTTTCTTT. V usage is TRBV28 and J usage is TRBJ1-1, with TRBD1 as a possible D gene (5 bases). Trimming left V 5 bases short and J 3 bases short, with 13 bases between. The CDR3 totals 14 residues. In germline, CDR1 is MDHEN, CDR2 SYDVKM.

The V gene is TRBV19, the J gene TRBJ1-1; 11 nucleotides line up with TRBD1. The CDR3 totals 16 residues. Per the germline V gene, CDR1 is LNHDA and CDR2 is SQIVND (reference sequence). V shed 6 bases, J shed 1 base, and the junction held 7 bases outside the gene matches. The CDR3 loop reads CASSGTGGFGNTEAFF. Here the CDR3 DNA reads TGTGCCAGTAGCGGGACAGGGGGGTTTGGGAACACTGAAGCTTTCTTT.